This T cell receptor beta chain was sequenced for a study of CD8 T cells in ankylosing spondylitis. TCR beta libraries were made by quantitative 5'-RACE with molecular barcodes. One entry per CDR3 protein, called by TCRdb with MiXCR from the 5' RACE reads. Of some 840,000 distinct CDR3 sequences listed, 12% are singletons. In the case of this clonotype: Its antigen remains unknown.

The V end was cut by 4 bases, the J end by 9 bases, with 17 bases between. Germline V gene sequence: CDR1 SGHDT, CDR2 YYEEEE. The CDR3 is 14 residues long. General study findings and limits: A motif of eight highly homologous TCR beta variants was seen as apparently characteristic of ankylosing spondylitis blood. There were earlier reports of some motif variants in reactive arthritis synovial fluid and blood. A CD8+ phenotype characterized the disease-linked clones, which were relatively rare in peripheral blood.

The specimen was blood, either unsorted or a sorted T cell fraction (not recorded which). The TCR was taken from a male donor with ankylosing spondylitis. The rearrangement joins TRBV5-6 to TRBJ1-5, with a possible D match to TRBD1 (5 bases). CDR3 sequence reads: CASSLSGTAAPQHF. The DNA of the CDR3 is TGTGCCAGCAGCCTCTCCGGGACCGCGGCGCCCCAGCATTTT.